The rows below give T cell receptor beta chains drawn from one sample of a study of early T cells in non-severe SARS-CoV-2 infection. TCRdb re-called the 5' RACE reads through MiXCR, storing one row per CDR3 protein. This sample has some 54,000 distinct CDR3 sequences, with roughly 11% found just once. The sequenced sample was whole blood. The source is an adult who was a healthcare worker with PCR-confirmed SARS-CoV-2 infection or an uninfected control (not recorded which). Both conserved end residues are part of each CDR3. D genes are given only for firm matches. Not every row has a clone size; where given, it reads once, few, many or a size class.

clone size	D gene	J gene	V gene	CDR3 DNA	CDR3 protein
many	TRBD1	TRBJ2-5	TRBV14	TGTGCCAGCAGTCTAATGGGAGACAGGGGCCCACTACAAGAGACCCAGTACTTC	CASSLMGDRGPLQETQYF
many	NA	TRBJ2-1	TRBV7-9	TGTGCCAGCAGCGGGGGCGGTCTTGGCTACAATGAGCAGTTCTTC	CASSGGGLGYNEQFF
few	NA	TRBJ1-4	TRBV18	TGTGCCAGCTCACCCCCGGGACTGGACCATGAAAAACTGTTTTTT	CASSPPGLDHEKLFF
many	TRBD1	TRBJ2-5	TRBV7-2	TGTGCCAGCAGCAGTCAGACAGGGACCCAAGAGACCCAGTACTTC	CASSSQTGTQETQYF
NA	NA	TRBJ1-2	TRBV7-2	TGTGCCAGCAGCTCGAGCCAAACAGGGAGCGATGGCTACACCTTC	CASSSSQTGSDGYTF
few	NA	TRBJ2-2	TRBV9	TGTGCCAGCAGCGTACCCGACGAGGGGGCGAACACCGGGGAGCTGTTTTTT	CASSVPDEGANTGELFF
many	NA	TRBJ1-1	TRBV2	TGTGCCAGCAGTTTAGGCGACACGAACACTGAAGCTTTCTTT	CASSLGDTNTEAFF
few	TRBD2	TRBJ2-1	TRBV4-3	TGCGCCAGCAGCCAAGTAATAGCGGGAGGGACGGAGCAGTTCTTC	CASSQVIAGGTEQFF
NA	NA	TRBJ2-1	TRBV7-2	TGTGCCAGCAACCAGGGGAATTCCTACAATGAGCAGTTCTTC	CASNQGNSYNEQFF
NA	NA	TRBJ1-1	TRBV20-1	TGCAGTGCTGAAAAAGCTTTCTTT	CSAEKAFF
many	NA	TRBJ2-5	TRBV9	TGTGCCAGCACCTATGGCGGGGGCCCAAAAGAGACCCAGTACTTC	CASTYGGGPKETQYF
NA	NA	TRBJ2-3	TRBV4-3	TGCGCCAGCAGCCAAGATGTGGTGGTCGGCGGTTCTAGCACAGATACGCAGTATTTT	CASSQDVVVGGSSTDTQYF
NA	NA	TRBJ1-3	TRBV29-1	TGCAGCGTTGCGACAGGCCGAAGAAACACCATATATTTT	CSVATGRRNTIYF
NA	NA	TRBJ1-5	TRBV12-3/TRBV12-4	TGTGCCAGCAGCCGAGGGGGGCAGCTTAATCAGCCCCAGCATTTT	CASSRGGQLNQPQHF
few	NA	TRBJ2-6	TRBV19	TGTGCCAGTAGGGACCTTTCTGGGGCCAACGTCCTGACTTTC	CASRDLSGANVLTF
many	TRBD1	TRBJ2-1	TRBV13	TGTGCCAGCAGCGTGTTCGGACAGGGGGTCAATGAGCAGTTCTTC	CASSVFGQGVNEQFF
few	NA	TRBJ2-3	TRBV7-8	TGTGCCAGCAGCTTAGTCGGAGGAACCCTGAGCACAGATACGCAGTATTTT	CASSLVGGTLSTDTQYF
many	TRBD1	TRBJ1-1	TRBV3-1	TGTGCCAGCAGTGGACAGGGGAGCACTGAAGCTTTCTTT	CASSGQGSTEAFF
many	NA	TRBJ1-5	TRBV2	TGTGCCACCGCCCCGGGACCAAATCAGCCCCAGCATTTT	CATAPGPNQPQHF
many	NA	TRBJ2-7	TRBV11-1	TGTGCCAGCAGCTCGGGGTCTTCCTACGAGCAGTACTTC	CASSSGSSYEQYF
NA	NA	TRBJ2-1	TRBV30	TGTGCCTGGAGTCGATCGAATGAGCAGTTCTTC	CAWSRSNEQFF
many	TRBD1	TRBJ2-5	TRBV28	TGTGCCAGCAGTCCCCAATCGGTGAGGGACAGGGACCAAGAGACCCAGTACTTC	CASSPQSVRDRDQETQYF
few	NA	TRBJ1-5	TRBV7-2	TGTGCCAGCAGCTTAGTCGGCAGGACCCCTCAGCCCCAGCATTTT	CASSLVGRTPQPQHF
medium-sized	NA	TRBJ2-1	TRBV9	TGTGCCAGCAGCGTAGCAAGCGACCCCTACAATGAGCAGTTCTTC	CASSVASDPYNEQFF
NA	NA	TRBJ1-6	TRBV11-2	TGTGCCAGCAGCTTCAGGACAGTAGGATTTAATTCACCCCTCCACTTT	CASSFRTVGFNSPLHF
NA	TRBD2	TRBJ2-1	TRBV24-1	TGTGCCACCAGTGATTCTGGACTAGCGGGAGATACCTACAATGAGCAGTTCTTC	CATSDSGLAGDTYNEQFF
once	TRBD2	TRBJ2-5	TRBV6-5	TGTGCCACCCGCCCGGCTAGCGGTCAAGAGACCCAGTACTTC	CATRPASGQETQYF